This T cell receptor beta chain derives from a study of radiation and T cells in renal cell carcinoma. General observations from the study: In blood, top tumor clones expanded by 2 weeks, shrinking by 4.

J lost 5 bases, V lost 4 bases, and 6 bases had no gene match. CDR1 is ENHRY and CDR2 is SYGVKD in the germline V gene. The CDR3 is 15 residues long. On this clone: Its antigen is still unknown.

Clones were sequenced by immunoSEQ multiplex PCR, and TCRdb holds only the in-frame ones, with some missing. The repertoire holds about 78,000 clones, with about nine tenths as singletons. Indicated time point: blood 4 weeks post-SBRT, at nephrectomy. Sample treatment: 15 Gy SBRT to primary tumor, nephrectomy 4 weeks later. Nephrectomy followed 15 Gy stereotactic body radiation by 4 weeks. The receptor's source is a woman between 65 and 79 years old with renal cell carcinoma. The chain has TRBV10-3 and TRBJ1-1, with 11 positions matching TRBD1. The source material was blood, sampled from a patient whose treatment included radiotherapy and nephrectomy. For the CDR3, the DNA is TGTGCCATCAGTGGGGGACAGGGGGTAAAAACTGAAGCTTTCTTT. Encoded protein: CAISGGQGVKTEAFF.